This passage covers 11 T cell receptor beta chains from one sample sequenced in a study of cytomegalovirus exposure and HLA in healthy donors. 60 Vbeta and 13 Jbeta primers were used in PCR. Data came from immunoSEQ multiplex PCR; TCRdb stores just in-frame clones and leaves some out. The table lists approximately 53,000 clones, roughly 72% of them singletons, with about 9.3% in the top ten. The specimen was PBMCs. Every receptor here comes from a woman aged 45-65 years in good health and CMV-seronegative.

The chain carries TRBV27 and TRBJ2-3, with 7 bases identical to TRBD2. This CDR3 comprises 15 residues. Germline trimming cut 4 bases from V and 0 bases from J; bases unmatched to any gene: 4. Germline V gene data show CDR1 as MNHEY and CDR2 as SMNVEV (reference sequence). CDR3 DNA sequence: TGTGCCAGCAGTTGGCGCGGGGGTAGCACAGATACGCAGTATTTT. It encodes CASSWRGGSTDTQYF.

This chain links TRBV5-1 with TRBJ2-3; D not resolved. V lost 0 bases to trimming and J lost 5 bases, with 13 bases between them. Germline-derived CDR1 and CDR2 are SGHRS and YFSETQ. CDR3 length equals 15 residues. This CDR3 reads CASSLAPTDGDTQYF. In DNA, the CDR3 is TGCGCCAGCAGCTTGGCCCCAACAGATGGAGATACGCAGTATTTT.

The chain recombines TRBV10-3 with TRBJ2-6; TRBD2 might be the D (6 bases). This CDR3 spans 15 amino acids. Germline CDR1 reads ENHRY; CDR2 reads SYGVKD. V was shortened by 4 bases and J by 1 base, with 8 bases between the two germline ends. The CDR3 DNA reads TGTGCCATCAGTGTTGGGGGGTCTGGGGCCAACGTCCTGACTTTC. Encoded protein: CAISVGGSGANVLTF.

This sequence joins TRBV5-1 and TRBJ1-3; tentatively, D is TRBD1 (6 bases). The CDR3 length is 14 residues. Germline assignment: CDR1 SGHRS and CDR2 YFSETQ. Trimming removed 8 bases from V and 0 bases from J, with 12 bases in between. CDR3 protein: CASRTALSGNTIYF. In DNA form, the CDR3 reads TGCGCCAGTCGGACAGCTCTCTCTGGAAACACCATATATTTT.

DNA for the CDR3: TGTGCCAGCACCCCCCGGGGCACTGAAGCTTTCTTT. Translation gives CASTPRGTEAFF. The chain couples TRBV7-9 to TRBJ1-1, with no clear D. V was pared by 7 bases and J by 4 bases, with 10 bases between. The CDR3 extends over 12 amino acids. Germline CDR1 and CDR2: SEHNR and FQNEAQ (reference sequence).

The chain employs TRBV19 and TRBJ2-2; TRBD2 agrees at 8 bases. Germline V gene sequence: CDR1 LNHDA, CDR2 SQIVND (reference sequence). The CDR3 is made up of 14 amino acids. After removal of 9 bases from V and 9 bases from J, the junction contained 12 bases not matched to a gene. CDR3 sequence: CASGRAGAARELFF. The CDR3 DNA follows: TGTGCCAGCGGGAGGGCGGGGGCCGCGAGGGAGCTGTTTTTT.

The chain is built from TRBV19 and TRBJ1-2; D ambiguous. Looked up from germline, CDR1 is LNHDA and CDR2 is SQIVND (reference sequence). The CDR3 spans 14 residues. The V and J ends lost 4 bases and 7 bases respectively, with 16 bases between them. The CDR3 sequence: CASSTRLGVGGYTF. CDR3 in DNA: TGTGCCAGTAGTACTCGACTGGGAGTTGGTGGCTACACCTTC.

This chain joins TRBV6-1 and TRBJ1-5; D not certain. CDR1 is MNHNS and CDR2 is SASEGT in the germline V gene. Trimming pared 2 bases from V and 4 bases from J, leaving 9 bases between. The CDR3 loop spans 14 amino acids. For the CDR3, the DNA is TGTGCCAGCAGTGAATTGACTCATAATCAGCCCCAGCATTTT. It translates to CASSELTHNQPQHF.

The V and J genes are TRBV2 and TRBJ1-2; D is perhaps TRBD1 (5 bases). CDR3 size: 14 residues. From germline, CDR1 is SNHLY and CDR2 FYNNEI. The ends were cut back, 1 base at V and 6 bases at J, with 12 bases in the middle. The CDR3 sequence is CASSEVSGGNGYTF. For the CDR3, the DNA is TGTGCCAGCAGTGAAGTATCGGGGGGAAATGGCTACACCTTC.

V usage is TRBV7-9 and J usage is TRBJ2-6, with TRBD1 as a possible D gene (6 bases). Germline V gene sequence: CDR1 SEHNR, CDR2 FQNEAQ (reference sequence). The CDR3 is 14 amino acids. Trimming removed 7 bases at V and 2 bases at J, with 9 bases between. CDR3 amino acids: CASKWGPGANVLTF. The CDR3, as DNA: TGTGCCAGCAAATGGGGGCCTGGGGCCAACGTCCTGACTTTC.

V and J are TRBV7-9 and TRBJ2-7; tentative D call: TRBD2 (5 bases). V was shortened by 1 base and J by 6 bases, with 19 bases between the two germline ends. The CDR3 is 16 residues long. Germline CDR1 and CDR2: SEHNR and FQNEAQ (reference sequence). The CDR3 region has the DNA TGTGCCAGCAGCTTAGACCCCAGTACTAGTTTAGGCGAGCAGTACTTC. It yields the protein CASSLDPSTSLGEQYF.